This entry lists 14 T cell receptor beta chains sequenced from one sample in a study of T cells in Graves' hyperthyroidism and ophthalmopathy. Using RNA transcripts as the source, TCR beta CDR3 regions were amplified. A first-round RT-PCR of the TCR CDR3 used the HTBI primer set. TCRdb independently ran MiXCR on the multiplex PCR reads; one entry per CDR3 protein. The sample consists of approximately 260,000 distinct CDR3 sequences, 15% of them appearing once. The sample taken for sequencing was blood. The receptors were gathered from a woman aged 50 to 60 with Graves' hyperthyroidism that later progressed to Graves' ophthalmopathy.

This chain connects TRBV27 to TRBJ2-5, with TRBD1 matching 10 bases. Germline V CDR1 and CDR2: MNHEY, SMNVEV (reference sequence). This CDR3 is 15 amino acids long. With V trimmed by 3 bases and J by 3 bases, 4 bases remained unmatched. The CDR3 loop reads CASSFWGTGEETQYF. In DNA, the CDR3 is TGTGCCAGCAGTTTCTGGGGGACAGGGGAAGAGACCCAGTACTTC.

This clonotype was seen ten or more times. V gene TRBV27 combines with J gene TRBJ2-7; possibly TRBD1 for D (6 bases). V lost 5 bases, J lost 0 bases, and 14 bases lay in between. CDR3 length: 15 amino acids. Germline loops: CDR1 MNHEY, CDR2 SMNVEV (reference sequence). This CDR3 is CASSPSDRFSYEQYF. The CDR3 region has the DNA TGTGCCAGCAGTCCCTCGGACAGATTCTCCTACGAGCAGTACTTC.

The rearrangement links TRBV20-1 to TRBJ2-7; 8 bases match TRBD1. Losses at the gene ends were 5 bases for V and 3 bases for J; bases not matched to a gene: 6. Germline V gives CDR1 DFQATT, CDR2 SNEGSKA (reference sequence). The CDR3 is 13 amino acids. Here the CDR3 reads CSAFSGTGYEQYF. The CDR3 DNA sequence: TGCAGTGCTTTCTCCGGGACAGGCTACGAGCAGTACTTC.

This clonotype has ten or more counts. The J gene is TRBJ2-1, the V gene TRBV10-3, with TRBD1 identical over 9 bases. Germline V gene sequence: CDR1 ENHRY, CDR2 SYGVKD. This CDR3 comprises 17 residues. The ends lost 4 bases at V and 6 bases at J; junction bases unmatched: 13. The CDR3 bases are TGTGCCATCAGTGGCCACATCAGGGACAGGGTCGCCAATGAGCAGTTCTTC. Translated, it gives CAISGHIRDRVANEQFF.

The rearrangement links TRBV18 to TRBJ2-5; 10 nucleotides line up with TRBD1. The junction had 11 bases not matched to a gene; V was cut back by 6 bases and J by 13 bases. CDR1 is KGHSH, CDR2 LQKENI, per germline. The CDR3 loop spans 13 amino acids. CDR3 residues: CASSRQGAMFGYF. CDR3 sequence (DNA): TGTGCCAGCTCCCGACAGGGGGCGATGTTTGGGTACTTC.

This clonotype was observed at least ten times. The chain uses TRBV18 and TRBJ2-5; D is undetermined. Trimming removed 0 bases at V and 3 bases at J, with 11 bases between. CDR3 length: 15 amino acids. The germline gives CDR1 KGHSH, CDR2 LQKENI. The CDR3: CASSPPSRAKETQYF. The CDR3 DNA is TGTGCCAGCTCACCACCTTCCCGGGCAAAAGAGACCCAGTACTTC. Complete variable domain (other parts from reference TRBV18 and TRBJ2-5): NAGVMQNPRHLVRRRGQEARLRCSPMKGHSHVYWYRQLPEEGLKFMVYLQKENIIDESGMPKERFSAEFPKEGPSILRIQQVVRGDSAAYFCASSPPSRAKETQYFGPGTRLLVL.

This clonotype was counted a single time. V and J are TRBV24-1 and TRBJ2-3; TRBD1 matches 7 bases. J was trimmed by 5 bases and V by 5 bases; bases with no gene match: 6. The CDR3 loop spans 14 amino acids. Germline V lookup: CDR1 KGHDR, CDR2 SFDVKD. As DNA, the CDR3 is TGTGCCACCAGTGGTACAGGGGTTGAAGATACGCAGTATTTT. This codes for CATSGTGVEDTQYF.

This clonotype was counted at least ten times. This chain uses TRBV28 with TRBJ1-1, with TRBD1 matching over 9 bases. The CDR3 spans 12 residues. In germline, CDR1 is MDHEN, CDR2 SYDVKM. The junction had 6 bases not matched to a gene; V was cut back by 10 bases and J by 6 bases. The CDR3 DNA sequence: TGTGCCATATGGGACAGGGACTCTGAAGCTTTCTTT. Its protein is CAIWDRDSEAFF.

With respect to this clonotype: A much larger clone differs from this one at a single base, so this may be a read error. CDR3 nucleotide sequence: TGTGCCCCCACTAAGGACCGATACTCCTACGAGCAGTACTTC. Its translation: CAPTKDRYSYEQYF. The J gene is TRBJ2-7, the V gene TRBV15; D is unresolved. Trimming stripped 11 bases from V and 0 bases from J, with 17 bases between. Germline V gene lookup returns CDR1 LNHNV and CDR2 YYDKDF (reference sequence). The CDR3 has 14 residues.

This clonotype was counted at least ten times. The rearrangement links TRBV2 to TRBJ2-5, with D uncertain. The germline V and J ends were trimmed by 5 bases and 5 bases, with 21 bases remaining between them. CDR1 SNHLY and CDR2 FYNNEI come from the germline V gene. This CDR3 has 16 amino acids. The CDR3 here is CASSIPSGPLRETQYF. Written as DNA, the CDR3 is TGTGCCAGCAGTATTCCGTCTGGCCCGTTGAGGGAGACCCAGTACTTC. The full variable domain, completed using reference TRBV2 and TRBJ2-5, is EPEVTQTPSHQVTQMGQEVILRCVPISNHLYFYWYRQILGQKVEFLVSFYNNEISEKSEIFDDQFSVERPDGSNFTLKIRSTKLEDSAMYFCASSIPSGPLRETQYFGPGTRLLVL.

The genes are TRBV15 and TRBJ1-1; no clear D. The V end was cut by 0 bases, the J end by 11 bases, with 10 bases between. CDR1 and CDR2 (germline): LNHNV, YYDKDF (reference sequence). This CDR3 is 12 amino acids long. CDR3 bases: TGTGCCACCAGCAGAGAGGGTATGAGTGCTTTCTTT. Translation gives CATSREGMSAFF. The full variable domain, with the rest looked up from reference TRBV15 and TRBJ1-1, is DAMVIQNPRYQVTQFGKPVTLSCSQTLNHNVMYWYQQKSSQAPKLLFHYYDKDFNNEADTPDNFQSRRPNTSFCFLDIRSPGLGDTAMYLCATSREGMSAFFGQGTRLTVV.

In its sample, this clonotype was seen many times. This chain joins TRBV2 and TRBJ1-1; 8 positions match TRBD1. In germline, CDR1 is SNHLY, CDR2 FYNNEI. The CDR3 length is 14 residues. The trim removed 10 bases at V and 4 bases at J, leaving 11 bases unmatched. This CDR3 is CATRQGALGTEAFF. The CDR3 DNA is TGTGCCACCAGGCAGGGGGCACTCGGCACTGAAGCTTTCTTT.

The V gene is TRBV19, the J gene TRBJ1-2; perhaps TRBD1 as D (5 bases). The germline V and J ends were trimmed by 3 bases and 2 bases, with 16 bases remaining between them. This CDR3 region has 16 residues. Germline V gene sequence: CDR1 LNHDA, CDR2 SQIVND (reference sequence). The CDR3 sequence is CASSIQGPSMNYGYTF. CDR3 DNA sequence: TGTGCCAGTAGTATTCAGGGTCCCTCGATGAACTATGGCTACACCTTC.

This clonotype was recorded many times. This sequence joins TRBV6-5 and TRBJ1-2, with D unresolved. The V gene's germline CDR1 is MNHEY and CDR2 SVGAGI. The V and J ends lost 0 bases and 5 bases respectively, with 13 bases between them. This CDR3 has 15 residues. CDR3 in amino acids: CASSYSIGEFYGYTF. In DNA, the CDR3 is TGTGCCAGCAGTTACTCGATCGGGGAGTTTTATGGCTACACCTTC.